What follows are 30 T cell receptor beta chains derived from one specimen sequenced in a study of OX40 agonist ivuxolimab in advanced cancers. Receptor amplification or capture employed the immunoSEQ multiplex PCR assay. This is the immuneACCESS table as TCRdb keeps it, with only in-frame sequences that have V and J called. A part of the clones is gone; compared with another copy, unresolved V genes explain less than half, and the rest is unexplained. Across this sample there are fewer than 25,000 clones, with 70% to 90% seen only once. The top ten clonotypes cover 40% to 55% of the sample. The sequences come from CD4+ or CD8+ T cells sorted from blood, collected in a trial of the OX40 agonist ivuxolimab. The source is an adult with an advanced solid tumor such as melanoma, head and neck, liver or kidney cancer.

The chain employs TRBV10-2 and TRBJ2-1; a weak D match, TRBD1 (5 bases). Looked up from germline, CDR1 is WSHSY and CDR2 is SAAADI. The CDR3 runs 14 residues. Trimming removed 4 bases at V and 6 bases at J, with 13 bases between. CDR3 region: CASSGKGQLNEQFF. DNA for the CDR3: TGCGCCAGCAGTGGGAAAGGACAACTCAATGAGCAGTTCTTC.

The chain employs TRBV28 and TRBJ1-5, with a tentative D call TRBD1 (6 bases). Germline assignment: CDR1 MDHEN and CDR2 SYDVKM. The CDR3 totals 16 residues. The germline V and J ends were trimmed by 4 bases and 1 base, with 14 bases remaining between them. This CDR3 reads CASSSYRVGSNQPQHF. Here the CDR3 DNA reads TGTGCCAGCAGTTCCTACAGGGTTGGGAGCAATCAGCCCCAGCATTTT.

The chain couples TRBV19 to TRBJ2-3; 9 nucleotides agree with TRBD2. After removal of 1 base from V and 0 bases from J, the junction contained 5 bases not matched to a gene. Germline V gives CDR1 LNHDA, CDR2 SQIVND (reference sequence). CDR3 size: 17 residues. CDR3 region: CASSIVGLAGSTDTQYF. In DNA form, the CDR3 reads TGTGCCAGTAGTATAGTGGGCCTAGCGGGAAGCACAGATACGCAGTATTTT.

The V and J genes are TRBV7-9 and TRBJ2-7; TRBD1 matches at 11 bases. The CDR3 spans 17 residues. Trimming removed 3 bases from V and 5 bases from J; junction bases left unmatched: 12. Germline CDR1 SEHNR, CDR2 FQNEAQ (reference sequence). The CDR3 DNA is TGTGCCAGCAGCTTTCCCCTCCCCGGACAGGGGGCCCACGAGCAGTACTTC. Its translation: CASSFPLPGQGAHEQYF.

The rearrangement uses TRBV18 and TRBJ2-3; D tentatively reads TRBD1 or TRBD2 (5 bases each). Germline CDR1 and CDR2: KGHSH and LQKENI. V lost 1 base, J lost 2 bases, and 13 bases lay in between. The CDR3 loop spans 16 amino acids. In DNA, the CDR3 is TGTGCCAGCTCACCACAACCGGGACGGGCCACAGATACGCAGTATTTT. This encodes CASSPQPGRATDTQYF.

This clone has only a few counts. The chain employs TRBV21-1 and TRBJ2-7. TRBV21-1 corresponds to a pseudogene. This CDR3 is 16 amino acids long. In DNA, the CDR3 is TGTGCCAGCAGCAAAGAAGGGCAAGGGAATGCCTACGAGCAGTACTTC. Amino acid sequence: CASSKEGQGNAYEQYF.

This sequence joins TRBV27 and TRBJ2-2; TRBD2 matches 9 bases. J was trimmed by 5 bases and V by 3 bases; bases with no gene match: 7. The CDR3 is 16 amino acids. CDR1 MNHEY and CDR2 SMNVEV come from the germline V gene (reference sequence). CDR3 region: CASSFLAGDPTGELFF. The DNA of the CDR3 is TGTGCCAGCAGTTTTTTAGCGGGGGACCCAACCGGGGAGCTGTTTTTT.

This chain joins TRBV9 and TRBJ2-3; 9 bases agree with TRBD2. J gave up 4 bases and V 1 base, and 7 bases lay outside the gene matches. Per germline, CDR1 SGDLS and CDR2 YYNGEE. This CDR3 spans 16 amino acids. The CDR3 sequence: CASSVSSGGPSDTQYF. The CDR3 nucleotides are TGTGCCAGCAGCGTATCGAGCGGGGGGCCCTCAGATACGCAGTATTTT.

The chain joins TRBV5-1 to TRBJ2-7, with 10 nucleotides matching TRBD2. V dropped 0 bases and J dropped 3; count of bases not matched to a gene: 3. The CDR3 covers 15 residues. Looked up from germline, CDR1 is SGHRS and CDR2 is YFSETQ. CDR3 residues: CASSLVLAGGYEQYF. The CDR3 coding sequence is TGCGCCAGCAGCTTGGTCTTAGCGGGGGGCTACGAGCAGTACTTC.

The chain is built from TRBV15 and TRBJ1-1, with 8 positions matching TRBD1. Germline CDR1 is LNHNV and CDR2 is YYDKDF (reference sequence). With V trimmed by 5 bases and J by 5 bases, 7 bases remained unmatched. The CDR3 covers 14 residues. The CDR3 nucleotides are TGTGCCACCAGCCAGGACAGGGTTGGAACTGAAGCTTTCTTT. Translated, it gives CATSQDRVGTEAFF.

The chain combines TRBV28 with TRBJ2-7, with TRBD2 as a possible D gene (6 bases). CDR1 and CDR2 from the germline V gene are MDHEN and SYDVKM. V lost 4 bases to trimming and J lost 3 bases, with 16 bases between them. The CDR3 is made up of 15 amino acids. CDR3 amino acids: CASSSPTGLNYEQYF. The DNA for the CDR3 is TGTGCCAGCAGTTCTCCCACGGGACTGAACTACGAGCAGTACTTC. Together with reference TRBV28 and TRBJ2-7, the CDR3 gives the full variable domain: DVKVTQSSRYLVKRTGEKVFLECVQDMDHENMFWYRQDPGLGLRLIYFSYDVKMKEKGDIPEGYSVSREKKERFSLILESASTNQTSMYLCASSSPTGLNYEQYFGPGTRLTVT.

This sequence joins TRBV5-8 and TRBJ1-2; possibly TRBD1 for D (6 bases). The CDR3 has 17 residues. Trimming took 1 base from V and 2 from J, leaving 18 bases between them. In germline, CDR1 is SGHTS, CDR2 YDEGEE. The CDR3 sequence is CASSLPGGPGGNYGYTF. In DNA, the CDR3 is TGTGCCAGCAGCTTGCCTGGGGGCCCCGGAGGAAACTATGGCTACACCTTC.

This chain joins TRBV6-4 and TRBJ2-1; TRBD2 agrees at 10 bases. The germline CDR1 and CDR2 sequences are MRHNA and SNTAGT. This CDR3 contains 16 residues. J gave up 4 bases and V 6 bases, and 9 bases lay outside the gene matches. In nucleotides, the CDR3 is TGTGCCAGCAGCGGCCGAACTAGCGGGGATTACAATGAGCAGTTCTTC. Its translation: CASSGRTSGDYNEQFF.

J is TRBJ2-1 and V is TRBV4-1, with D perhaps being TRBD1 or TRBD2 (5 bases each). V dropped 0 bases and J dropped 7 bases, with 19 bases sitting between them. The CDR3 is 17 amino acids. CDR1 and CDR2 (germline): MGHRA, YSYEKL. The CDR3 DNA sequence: TGCGCCAGCAGCCAAGATCCCGGGGCTAGAACCCTTAATGAGCAGTTCTTC. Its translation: CASSQDPGARTLNEQFF.

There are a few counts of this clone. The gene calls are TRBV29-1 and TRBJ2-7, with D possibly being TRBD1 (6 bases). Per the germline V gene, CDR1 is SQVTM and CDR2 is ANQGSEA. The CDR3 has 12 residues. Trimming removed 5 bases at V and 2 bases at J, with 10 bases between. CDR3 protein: CSVIGTTYEQYF. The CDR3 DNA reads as TGCAGCGTTATCGGGACAACCTACGAGCAGTACTTC.

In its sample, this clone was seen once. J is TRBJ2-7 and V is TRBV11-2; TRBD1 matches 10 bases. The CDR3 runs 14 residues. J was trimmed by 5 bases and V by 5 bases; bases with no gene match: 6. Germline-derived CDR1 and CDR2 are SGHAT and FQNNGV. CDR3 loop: CASSPRTGGNEQYF. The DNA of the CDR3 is TGTGCCAGCAGCCCGCGGACAGGGGGGAACGAGCAGTACTTC.

The DNA for the CDR3 is TGCGCCAGCAGCCCAAGGGGGGCTAGCGCTAGCACAGATACGCAGTATTTT. Translation gives CASSPRGASASTDTQYF. The rearrangement links TRBV4-1 to TRBJ2-3; TRBD1 or TRBD2 may be the D gene (6 bases each). V lost 4 bases, J lost 0 bases, and 17 bases lay in between. The CDR3 has 17 amino acids. Germline V lookup: CDR1 MGHRA, CDR2 YSYEKL.

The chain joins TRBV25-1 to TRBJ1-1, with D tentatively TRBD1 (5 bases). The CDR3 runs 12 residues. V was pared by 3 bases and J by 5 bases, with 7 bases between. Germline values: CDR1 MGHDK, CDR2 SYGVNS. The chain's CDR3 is CASSEGVTEAFF. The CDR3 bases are TGTGCCAGCAGTGAGGGGGTTACTGAAGCTTTCTTT.

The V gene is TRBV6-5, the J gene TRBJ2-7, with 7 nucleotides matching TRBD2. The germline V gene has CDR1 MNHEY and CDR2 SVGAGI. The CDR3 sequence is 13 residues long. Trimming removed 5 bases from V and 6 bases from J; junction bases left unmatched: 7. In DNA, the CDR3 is TGTGCCAGCAGTCCGTGGGGGGGAGGCGAGCAGTACTTC. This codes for CASSPWGGGEQYF.

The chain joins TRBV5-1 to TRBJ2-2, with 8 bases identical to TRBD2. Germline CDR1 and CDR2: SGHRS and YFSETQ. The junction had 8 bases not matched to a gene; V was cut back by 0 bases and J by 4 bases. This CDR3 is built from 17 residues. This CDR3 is CASSLAVAGPTTGELFF. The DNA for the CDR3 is TGCGCCAGCAGCTTGGCGGTAGCGGGGCCCACCACCGGGGAGCTGTTTTTT.

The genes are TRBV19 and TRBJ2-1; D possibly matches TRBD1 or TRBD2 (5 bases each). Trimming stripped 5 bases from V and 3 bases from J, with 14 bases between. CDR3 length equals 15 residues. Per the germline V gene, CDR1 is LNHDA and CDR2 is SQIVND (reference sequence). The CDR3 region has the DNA TGTGCCAGTAGTCGATCCGGGACGGGCTACAATGAGCAGTTCTTC. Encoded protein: CASSRSGTGYNEQFF.

CDR3 protein: CASSHPGLAATYNEQFF. The CDR3 nucleotides are TGCGCCAGCAGCCACCCTGGACTAGCGGCCACCTACAATGAGCAGTTCTTC. J is TRBJ2-1 and V is TRBV4-1, with TRBD2 identical over 10 bases. The V segment lost 3 bases and the J segment 2 bases; nucleotides outside the gene matches: 7. The germline V gene has CDR1 MGHRA and CDR2 YSYEKL. The CDR3 sequence is 17 residues long.

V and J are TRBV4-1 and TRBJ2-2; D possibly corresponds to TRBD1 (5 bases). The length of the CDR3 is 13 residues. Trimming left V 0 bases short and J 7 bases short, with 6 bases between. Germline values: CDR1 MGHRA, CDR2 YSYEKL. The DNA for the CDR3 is TGCGCCAGCAGCCAAGAAGGGGTCGGGGAGCTGTTTTTT. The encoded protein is CASSQEGVGELFF.

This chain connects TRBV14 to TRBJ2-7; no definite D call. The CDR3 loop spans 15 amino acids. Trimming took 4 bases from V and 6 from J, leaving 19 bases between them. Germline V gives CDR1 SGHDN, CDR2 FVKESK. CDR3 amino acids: CASSPLPAAMGEQYF. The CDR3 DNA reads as TGTGCCAGCAGCCCCCTCCCGGCCGCTATGGGCGAGCAGTACTTC. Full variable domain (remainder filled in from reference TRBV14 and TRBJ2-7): EAGVTQFPSHSVIEKGQTVTLRCDPISGHDNLYWYRRVMGKEIKFLLHFVKESKQDESGMPNNRFLAERTGGTYSTLKVQPAELEDSGVYFCASSPLPAAMGEQYFGPGTRLTVT.

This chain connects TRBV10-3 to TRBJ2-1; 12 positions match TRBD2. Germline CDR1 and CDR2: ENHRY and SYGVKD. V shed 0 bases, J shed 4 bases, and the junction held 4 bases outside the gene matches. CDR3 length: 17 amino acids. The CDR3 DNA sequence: TGTGCCATCAGTGAGTCTACGACTAGCGGGGGATACAATGAGCAGTTCTTC. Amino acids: CAISESTTSGGYNEQFF.

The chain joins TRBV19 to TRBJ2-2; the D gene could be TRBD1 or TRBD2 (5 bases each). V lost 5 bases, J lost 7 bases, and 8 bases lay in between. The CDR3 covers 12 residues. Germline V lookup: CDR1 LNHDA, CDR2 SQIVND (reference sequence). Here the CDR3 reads CASSWGSGELFF. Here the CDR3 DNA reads TGTGCCAGTAGTTGGGGGAGCGGGGAGCTGTTTTTT.

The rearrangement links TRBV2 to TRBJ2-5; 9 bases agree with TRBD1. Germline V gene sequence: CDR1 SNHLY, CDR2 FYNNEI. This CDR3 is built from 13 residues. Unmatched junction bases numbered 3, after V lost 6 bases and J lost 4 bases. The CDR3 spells CASSDRGGETQYF. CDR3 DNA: TGTGCCAGCAGCGACAGGGGGGGAGAGACCCAGTACTTC.

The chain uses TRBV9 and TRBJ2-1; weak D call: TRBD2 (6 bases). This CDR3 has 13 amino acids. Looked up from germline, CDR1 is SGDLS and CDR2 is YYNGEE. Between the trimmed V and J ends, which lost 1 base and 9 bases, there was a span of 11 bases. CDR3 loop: CASSVTSSIEQFF. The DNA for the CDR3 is TGTGCCAGCAGCGTAACTAGCTCGATTGAGCAGTTCTTC.

The CDR3 spells CSVDRTGDIGYNEQFF. As DNA, the CDR3 is TGCAGCGTTGATCGGACAGGGGATATAGGGTACAATGAGCAGTTCTTC. The chain has TRBV29-1 and TRBJ2-1; 9 positions match TRBD1. V was pared by 3 bases and J by 4 bases, with 10 bases of the junction left unmatched. The length of the CDR3 is 16 residues. Germline lookup yields CDR1 SQVTM and CDR2 ANQGSEA.

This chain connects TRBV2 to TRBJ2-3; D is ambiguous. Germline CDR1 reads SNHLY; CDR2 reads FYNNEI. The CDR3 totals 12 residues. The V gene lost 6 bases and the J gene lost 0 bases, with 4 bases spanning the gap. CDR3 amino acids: CASRDSTDTQYF. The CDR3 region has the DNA TGTGCCAGCAGGGACAGCACAGATACGCAGTATTTT.